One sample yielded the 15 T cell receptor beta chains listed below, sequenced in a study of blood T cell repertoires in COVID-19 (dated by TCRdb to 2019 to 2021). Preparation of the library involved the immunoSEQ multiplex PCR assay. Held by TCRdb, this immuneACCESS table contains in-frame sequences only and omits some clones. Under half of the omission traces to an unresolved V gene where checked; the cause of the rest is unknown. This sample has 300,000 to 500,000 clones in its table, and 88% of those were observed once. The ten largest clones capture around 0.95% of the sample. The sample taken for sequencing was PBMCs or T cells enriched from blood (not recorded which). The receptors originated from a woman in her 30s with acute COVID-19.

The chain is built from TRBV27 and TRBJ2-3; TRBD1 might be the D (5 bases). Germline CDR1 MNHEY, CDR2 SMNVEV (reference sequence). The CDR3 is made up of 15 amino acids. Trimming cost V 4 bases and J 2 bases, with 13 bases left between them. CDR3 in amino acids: CASSSGGANTDTQYF. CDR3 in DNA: TGTGCCAGCAGTTCAGGTGGGGCCAACACAGATACGCAGTATTTT.

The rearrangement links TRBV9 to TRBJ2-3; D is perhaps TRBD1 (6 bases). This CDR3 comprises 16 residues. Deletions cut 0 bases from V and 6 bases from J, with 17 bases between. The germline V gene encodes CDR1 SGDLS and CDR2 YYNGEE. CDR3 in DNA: TGTGCCAGCAGCGTAGCCGTCTCCCCAGGGGCGGATACGCAGTATTTT. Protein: CASSVAVSPGADTQYF.

The CDR3 coding sequence is TGTGCTAGTGGGTCGACAGGGTATCAAGAGACCCAGTACTTC. Its translation: CASGSTGYQETQYF. The rearrangement links TRBV12-5 to TRBJ2-5, with TRBD1 matching 7 bases. The CDR3 consists of 14 residues. V was clipped by 6 bases and J by 2 bases; unmatched bases: 6. CDR1 is LGHNT and CDR2 is FRNRAP in the germline V gene.

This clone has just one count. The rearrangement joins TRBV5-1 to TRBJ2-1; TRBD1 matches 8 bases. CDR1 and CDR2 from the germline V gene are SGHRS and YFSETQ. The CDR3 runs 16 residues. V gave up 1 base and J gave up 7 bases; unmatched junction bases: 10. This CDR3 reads CASSLSPDRVGNEQFF. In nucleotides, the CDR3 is TGCGCCAGCAGCTTGAGCCCGGACAGGGTAGGAAATGAGCAGTTCTTC.

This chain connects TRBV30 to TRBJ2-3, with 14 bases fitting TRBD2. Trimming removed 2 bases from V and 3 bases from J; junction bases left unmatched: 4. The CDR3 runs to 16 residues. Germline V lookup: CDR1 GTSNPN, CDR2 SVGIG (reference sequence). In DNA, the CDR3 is TGTGCCTGGAGTAGGAGGACTAGCGGGGGGACAGATACGCAGTATTTT. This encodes CAWSRRTSGGTDTQYF.

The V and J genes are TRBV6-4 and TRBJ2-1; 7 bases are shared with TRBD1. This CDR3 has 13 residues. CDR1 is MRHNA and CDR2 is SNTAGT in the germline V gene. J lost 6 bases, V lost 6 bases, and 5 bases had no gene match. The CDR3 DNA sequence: TGTGCCAGCAGCTCAGACAGGGCCAATGAGCAGTTCTTC. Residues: CASSSDRANEQFF.

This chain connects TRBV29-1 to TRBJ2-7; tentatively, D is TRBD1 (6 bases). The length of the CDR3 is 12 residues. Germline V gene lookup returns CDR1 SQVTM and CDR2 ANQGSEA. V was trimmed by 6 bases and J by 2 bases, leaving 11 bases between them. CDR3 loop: CSVKRTAYEQYF. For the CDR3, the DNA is TGCAGCGTCAAAAGGACAGCCTACGAGCAGTACTTC.

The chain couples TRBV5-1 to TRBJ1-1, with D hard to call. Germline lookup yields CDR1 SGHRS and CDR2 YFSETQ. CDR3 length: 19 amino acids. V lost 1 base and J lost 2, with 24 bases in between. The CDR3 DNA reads TGCGCCAGCAGCTTGTTCCAGGCCCCCTCCCTTCTCGAAAACACTGAAGCTTTCTTT. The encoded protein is CASSLFQAPSLLENTEAFF.

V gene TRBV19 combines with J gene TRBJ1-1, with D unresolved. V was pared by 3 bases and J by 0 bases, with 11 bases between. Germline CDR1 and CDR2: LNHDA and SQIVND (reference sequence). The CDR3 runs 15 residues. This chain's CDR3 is CASSISGLMNTEAFF. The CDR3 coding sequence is TGTGCCAGTAGTATTAGTGGACTGATGAACACTGAAGCTTTCTTT.

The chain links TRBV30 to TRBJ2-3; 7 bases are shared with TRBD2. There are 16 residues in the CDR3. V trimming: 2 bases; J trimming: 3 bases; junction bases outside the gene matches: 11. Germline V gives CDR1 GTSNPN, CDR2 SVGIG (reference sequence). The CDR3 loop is CAWSRQGGLVTDTQYF. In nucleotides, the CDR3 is TGTGCCTGGAGTCGGCAGGGAGGGTTAGTAACAGATACGCAGTATTTT.

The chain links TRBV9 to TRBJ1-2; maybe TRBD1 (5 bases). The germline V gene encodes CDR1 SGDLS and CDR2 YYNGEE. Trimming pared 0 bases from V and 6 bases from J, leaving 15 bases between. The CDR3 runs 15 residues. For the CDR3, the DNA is TGTGCCAGCAGCGTAGCGGAGGGGAGGGTTCATGGCTACACCTTC. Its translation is CASSVAEGRVHGYTF.

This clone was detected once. CDR3 region: CASSPPGWNYGYTF. CDR3 DNA: TGTGCCAGCAGTCCGCCGGGGTGGAACTATGGCTACACCTTC. The V gene is TRBV28, the J gene TRBJ1-2; D is unresolved. Germline V gene lookup returns CDR1 MDHEN and CDR2 SYDVKM. The CDR3 loop spans 14 amino acids. Trimming left V 5 bases short and J 2 bases short, with 12 bases between.

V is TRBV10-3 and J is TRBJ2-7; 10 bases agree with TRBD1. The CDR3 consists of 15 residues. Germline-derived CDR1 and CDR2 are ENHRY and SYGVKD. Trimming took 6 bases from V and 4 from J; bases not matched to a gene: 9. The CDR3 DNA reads TGTGCCATCAGCCAAGGGACAGGGGATATTTACGAGCAGTACTTC. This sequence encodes CAISQGTGDIYEQYF.

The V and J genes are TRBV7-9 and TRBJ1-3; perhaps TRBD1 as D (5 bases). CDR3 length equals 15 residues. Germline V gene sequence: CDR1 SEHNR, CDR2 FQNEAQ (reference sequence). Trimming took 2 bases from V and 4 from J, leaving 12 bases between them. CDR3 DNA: TGTGCCAGCAGCTTATTGGGGGGTACCGGAAACACCATATATTTT. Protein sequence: CASSLLGGTGNTIYF.

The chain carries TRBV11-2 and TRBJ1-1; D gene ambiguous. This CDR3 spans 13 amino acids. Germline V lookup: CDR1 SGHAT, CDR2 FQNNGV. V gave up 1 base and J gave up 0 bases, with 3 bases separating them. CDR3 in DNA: TGTGCCAGCAGCTTAGCTCTGAACACTGAAGCTTTCTTT. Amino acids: CASSLALNTEAFF.